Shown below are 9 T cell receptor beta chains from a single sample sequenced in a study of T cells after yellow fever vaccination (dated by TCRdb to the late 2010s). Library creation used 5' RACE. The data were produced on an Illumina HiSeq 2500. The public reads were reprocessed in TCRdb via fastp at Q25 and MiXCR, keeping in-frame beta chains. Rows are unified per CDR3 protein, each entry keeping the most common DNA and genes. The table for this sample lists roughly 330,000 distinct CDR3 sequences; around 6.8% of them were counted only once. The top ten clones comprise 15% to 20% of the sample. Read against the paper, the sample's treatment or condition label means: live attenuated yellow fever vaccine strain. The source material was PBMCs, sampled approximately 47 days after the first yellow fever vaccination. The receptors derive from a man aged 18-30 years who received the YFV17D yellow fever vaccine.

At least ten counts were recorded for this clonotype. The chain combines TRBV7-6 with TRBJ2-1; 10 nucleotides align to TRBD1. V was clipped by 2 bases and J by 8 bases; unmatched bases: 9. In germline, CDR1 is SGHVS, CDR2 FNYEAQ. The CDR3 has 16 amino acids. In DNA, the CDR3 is TGTGCCAGCAGCTTAATAGGGACAGGGGCCGCAGATGAGCAGTTCTTC. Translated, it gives CASSLIGTGAADEQFF.

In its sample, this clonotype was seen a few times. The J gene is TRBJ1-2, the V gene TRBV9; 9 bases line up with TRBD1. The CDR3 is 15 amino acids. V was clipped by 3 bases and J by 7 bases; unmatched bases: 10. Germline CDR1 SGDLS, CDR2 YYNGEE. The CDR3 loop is CASSASGTGWGGYTF. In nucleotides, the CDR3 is TGTGCCAGCAGCGCCTCCGGGACAGGGTGGGGTGGCTACACCTTC.

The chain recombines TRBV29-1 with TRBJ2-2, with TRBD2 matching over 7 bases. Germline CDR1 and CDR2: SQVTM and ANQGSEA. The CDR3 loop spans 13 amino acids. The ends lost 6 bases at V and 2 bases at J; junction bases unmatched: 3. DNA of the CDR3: TGCAGCGTCCGCGGGGGAAACACCGGGGAGCTGTTTTTT. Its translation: CSVRGGNTGELFF.

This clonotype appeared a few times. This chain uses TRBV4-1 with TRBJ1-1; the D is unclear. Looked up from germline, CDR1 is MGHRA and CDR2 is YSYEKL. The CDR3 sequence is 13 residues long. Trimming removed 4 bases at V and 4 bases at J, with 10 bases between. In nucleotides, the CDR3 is TGCGCCAGCAGCCTATTTTATAGCACTGAAGCTTTCTTT. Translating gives CASSLFYSTEAFF.

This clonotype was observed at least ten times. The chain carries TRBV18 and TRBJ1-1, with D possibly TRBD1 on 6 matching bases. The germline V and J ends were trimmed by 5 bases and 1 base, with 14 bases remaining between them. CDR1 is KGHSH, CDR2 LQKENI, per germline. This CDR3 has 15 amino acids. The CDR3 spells CASSAPEQGNTEAFF. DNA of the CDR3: TGTGCCAGCTCAGCCCCAGAACAGGGGAACACTGAAGCTTTCTTT.

For the CDR3, the DNA is TGTGCCAGCAGCCCCCCCGCCGGCGGGGGAGCCACCGGGGAGCTGTTTTTT. Its translation is CASSPPAGGGATGELFF. This chain uses TRBV5-6 with TRBJ2-2; 7 nucleotides line up with TRBD2. V shed 4 bases and J 4 bases; nucleotides not matched to a gene: 13. CDR1 and CDR2 from the germline V gene are SGHDT and YYEEEE. This CDR3 is 17 amino acids long. Full variable domain (missing parts from reference TRBV5-6 and TRBJ2-2): DAGVTQSPTHLIKTRGQQVTLRCSPKSGHDTVSWYQQALGQGPQFIFQYYEEEERQRGNFPDRFSGHQFPNYSSELNVNALLLGDSALYLCASSPPAGGGATGELFFGEGSRLTVL.

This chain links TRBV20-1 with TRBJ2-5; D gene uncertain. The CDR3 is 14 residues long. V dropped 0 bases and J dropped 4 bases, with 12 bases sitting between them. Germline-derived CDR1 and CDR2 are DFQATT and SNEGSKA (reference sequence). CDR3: CSARDWTTGETQYF. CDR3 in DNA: TGCAGTGCTAGAGATTGGACGACCGGAGAGACCCAGTACTTC.

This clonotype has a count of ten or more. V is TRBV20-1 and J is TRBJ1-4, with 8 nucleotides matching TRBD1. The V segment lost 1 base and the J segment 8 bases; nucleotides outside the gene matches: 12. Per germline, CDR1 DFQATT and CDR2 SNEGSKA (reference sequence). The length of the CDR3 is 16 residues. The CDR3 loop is CSARGAPGQVQEKLFF. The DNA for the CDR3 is TGCAGTGCTAGAGGTGCCCCGGGACAGGTACAGGAAAAACTGTTTTTT.

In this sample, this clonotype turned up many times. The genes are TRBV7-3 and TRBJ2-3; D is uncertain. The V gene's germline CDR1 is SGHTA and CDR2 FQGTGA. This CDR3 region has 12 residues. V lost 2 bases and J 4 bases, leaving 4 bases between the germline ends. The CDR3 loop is CASSLAPDTQYF. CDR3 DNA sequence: TGTGCCAGCAGCTTAGCGCCAGATACGCAGTATTTT.